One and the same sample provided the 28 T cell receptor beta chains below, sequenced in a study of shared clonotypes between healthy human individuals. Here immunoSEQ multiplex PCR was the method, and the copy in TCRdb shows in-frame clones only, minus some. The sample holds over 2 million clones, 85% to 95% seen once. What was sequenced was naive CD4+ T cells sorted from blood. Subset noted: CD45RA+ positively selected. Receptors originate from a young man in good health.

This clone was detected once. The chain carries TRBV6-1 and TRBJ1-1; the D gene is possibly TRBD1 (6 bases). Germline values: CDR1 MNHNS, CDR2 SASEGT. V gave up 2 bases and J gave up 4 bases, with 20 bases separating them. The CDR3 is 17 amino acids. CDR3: CASSEFAGLKGGTEAFF. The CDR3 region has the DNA TGTGCCAGCAGTGAATTTGCCGGTTTGAAAGGGGGCACTGAAGCTTTCTTT.

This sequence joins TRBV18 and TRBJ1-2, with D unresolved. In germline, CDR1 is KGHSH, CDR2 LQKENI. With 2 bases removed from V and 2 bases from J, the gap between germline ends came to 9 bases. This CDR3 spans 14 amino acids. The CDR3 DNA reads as TGTGCCAGCTCACCAGGGCTCCAAAACTATGGCTACACCTTC. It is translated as CASSPGLQNYGYTF.

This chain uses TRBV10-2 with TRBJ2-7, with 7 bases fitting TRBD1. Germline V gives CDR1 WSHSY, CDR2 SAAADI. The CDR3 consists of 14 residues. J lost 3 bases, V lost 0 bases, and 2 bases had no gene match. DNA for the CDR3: TGCGCCAGCAGTGAGTCTAGACAGGGCTACGAGCAGTACTTC. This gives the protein CASSESRQGYEQYF.

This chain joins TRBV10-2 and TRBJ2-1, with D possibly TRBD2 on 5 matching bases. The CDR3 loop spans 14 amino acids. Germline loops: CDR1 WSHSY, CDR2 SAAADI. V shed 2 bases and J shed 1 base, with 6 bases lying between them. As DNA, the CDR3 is TGCGCCAGCAGTGAGAGAGGGTCCTACAATGAGCAGTTCTTC. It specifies CASSERGSYNEQFF.

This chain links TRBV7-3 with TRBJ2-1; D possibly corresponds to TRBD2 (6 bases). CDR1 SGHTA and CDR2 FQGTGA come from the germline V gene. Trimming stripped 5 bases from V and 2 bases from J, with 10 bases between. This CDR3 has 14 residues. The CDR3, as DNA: TGTGCCAGCAGCCCAACGGGGGCCTACAATGAGCAGTTCTTC. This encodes CASSPTGAYNEQFF.

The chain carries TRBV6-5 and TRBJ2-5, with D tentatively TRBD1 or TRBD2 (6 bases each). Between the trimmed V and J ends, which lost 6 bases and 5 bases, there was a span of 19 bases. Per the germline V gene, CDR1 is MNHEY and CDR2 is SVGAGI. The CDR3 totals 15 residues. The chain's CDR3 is CASSSFGGGRETQYF. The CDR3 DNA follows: TGTGCCAGCAGCTCATTTGGAGGGGGGCGGGAGACCCAGTACTTC.

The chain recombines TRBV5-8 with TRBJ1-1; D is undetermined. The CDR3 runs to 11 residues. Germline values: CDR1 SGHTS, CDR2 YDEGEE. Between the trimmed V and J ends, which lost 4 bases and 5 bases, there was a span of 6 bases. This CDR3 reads CASSMLTEAFF. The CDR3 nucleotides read TGTGCCAGCAGCATGCTGACTGAAGCTTTCTTT.

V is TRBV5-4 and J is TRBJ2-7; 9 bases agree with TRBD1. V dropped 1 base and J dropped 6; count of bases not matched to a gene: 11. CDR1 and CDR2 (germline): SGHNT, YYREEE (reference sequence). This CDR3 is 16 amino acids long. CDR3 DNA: TGTGCCAGCAGCTTGCACTCCGGGGACAGGGCCTCCGAGCAGTACTTC. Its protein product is CASSLHSGDRASEQYF.

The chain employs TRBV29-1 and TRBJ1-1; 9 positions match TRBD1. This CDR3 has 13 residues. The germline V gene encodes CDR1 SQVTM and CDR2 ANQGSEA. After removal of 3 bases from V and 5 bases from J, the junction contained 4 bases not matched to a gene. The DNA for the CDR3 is TGCAGCGTTGAGAAGACAGGGGGGACTGAAGCTTTCTTT. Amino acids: CSVEKTGGTEAFF.

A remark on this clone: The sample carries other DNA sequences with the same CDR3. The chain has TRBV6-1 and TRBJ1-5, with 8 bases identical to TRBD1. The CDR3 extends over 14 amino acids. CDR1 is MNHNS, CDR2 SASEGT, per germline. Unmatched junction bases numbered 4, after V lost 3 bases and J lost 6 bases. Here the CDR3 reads CASSEGTGSQPQHF. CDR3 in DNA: TGTGCCAGCAGTGAGGGGACAGGTTCTCAGCCCCAGCATTTT.

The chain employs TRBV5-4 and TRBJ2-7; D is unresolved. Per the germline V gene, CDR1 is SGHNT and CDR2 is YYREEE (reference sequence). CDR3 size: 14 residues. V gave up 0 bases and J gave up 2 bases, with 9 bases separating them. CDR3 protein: CASSLGGDTYEQYF. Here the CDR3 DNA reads TGTGCCAGCAGCTTGGGGGGTGATACCTACGAGCAGTACTTC.

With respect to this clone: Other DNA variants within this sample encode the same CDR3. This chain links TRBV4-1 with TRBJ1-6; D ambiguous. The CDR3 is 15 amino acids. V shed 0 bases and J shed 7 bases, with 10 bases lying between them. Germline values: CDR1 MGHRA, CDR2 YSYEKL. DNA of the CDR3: TGCGCCAGCAGCCAAGATTCGGGGTACAATTCACCCCTCCACTTT. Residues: CASSQDSGYNSPLHF.

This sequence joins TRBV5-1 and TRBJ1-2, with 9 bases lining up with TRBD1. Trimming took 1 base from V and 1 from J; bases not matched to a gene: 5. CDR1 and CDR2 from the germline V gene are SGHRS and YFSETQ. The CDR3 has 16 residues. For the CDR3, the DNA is TGCGCCAGCAGCTTGAGGACAGGGGTGGTTAACTATGGCTACACCTTC. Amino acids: CASSLRTGVVNYGYTF. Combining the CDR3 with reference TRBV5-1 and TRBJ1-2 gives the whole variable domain KAGVTQTPRYLIKTRGQQVTLSCSPISGHRSVSWYQQTPGQGLQFLFEYFSETQRNKGNFPGRFSGRQFSNSRSEMNVSTLELGDSALYLCASSLRTGVVNYGYTFGSGTRLTVV.

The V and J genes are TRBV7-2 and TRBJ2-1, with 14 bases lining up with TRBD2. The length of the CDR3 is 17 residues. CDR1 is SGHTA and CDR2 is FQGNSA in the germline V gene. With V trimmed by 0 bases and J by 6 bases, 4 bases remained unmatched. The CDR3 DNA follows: TGTGCCAGCAGCTTAGCGCGGGGACTAGCGGGGGCCAATGAGCAGTTCTTC. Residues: CASSLARGLAGANEQFF.

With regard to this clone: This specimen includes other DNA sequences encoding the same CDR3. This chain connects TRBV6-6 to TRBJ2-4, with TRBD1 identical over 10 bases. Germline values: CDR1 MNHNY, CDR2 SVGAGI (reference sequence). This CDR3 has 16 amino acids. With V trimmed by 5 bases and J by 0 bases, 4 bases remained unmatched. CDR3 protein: CASSPGTGVAKNIQYF. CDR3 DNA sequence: TGTGCCAGCAGTCCCGGGACAGGGGTAGCCAAAAACATTCAGTACTTC.

CDR3 region: CASSLGVAFIQETQYF. The CDR3 coding sequence is TGTGCCAGCAGCTTAGGGGTAGCGTTCATCCAAGAGACCCAGTACTTC. The chain has TRBV7-9 and TRBJ2-5; a weak D match, TRBD2 (5 bases). The V gene lost 1 base and the J gene lost 1 base, with 13 bases spanning the gap. The CDR3 has 16 amino acids. Germline V gene sequence: CDR1 SEHNR, CDR2 FQNEAQ (reference sequence).

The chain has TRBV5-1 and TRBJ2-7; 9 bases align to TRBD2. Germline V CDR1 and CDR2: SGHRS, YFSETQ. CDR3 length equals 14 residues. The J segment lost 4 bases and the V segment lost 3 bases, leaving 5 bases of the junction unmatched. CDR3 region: CASSSAGGVYEQYF. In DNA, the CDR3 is TGCGCCAGCAGCTCCGCGGGAGGGGTTTACGAGCAGTACTTC.

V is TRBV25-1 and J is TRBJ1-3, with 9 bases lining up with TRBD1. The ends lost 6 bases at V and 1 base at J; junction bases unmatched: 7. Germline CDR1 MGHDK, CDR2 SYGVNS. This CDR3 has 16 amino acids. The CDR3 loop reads CASRGQGGWSGNTIYF. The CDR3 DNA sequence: TGTGCCAGCAGGGGACAGGGCGGGTGGTCTGGAAACACCATATATTTT. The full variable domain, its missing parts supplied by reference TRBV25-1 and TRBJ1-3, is EADIYQTPRYLVIGTGKKITLECSQTMGHDKMYWYQQDPGMELHLIHYSYGVNSTEKGDLSSESTVSRIRTEHFPLTLESARPSHTSQYLCASRGQGGWSGNTIYFGEGSWLTVV.

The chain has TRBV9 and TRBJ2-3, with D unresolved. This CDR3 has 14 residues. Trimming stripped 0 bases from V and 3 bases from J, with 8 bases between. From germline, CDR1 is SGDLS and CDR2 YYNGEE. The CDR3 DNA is TGTGCCAGCAGCGTAGGGCTATTGACAGATACGCAGTATTTT. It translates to CASSVGLLTDTQYF. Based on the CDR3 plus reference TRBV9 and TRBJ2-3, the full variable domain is DSGVTQTPKHLITATGQRVTLRCSPRSGDLSVYWYQQSLDQGLQFLIQYYNGEERAKGNILERFSAQQFPDLHSELNLSSLELGDSALYFCASSVGLLTDTQYFGPGTRLTVL.

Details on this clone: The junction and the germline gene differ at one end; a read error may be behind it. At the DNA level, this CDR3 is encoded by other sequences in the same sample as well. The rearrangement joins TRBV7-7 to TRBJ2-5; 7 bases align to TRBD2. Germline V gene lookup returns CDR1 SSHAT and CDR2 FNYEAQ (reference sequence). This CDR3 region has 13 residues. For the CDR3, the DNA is TGTGCTAGCAGCCTCGGGGGGCAAGAGACCCAGTACTTC. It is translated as CASSLGGQETQYF. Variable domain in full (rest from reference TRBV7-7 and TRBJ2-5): GAGVSQSPRYKVTKRGQDVTLRCDPISSHATLYWYQQALGQGPEFLTYFNYEAQPDKSGLPSDRFSAERPEGSISTLTIQRTEQRDSAMYRCASSLGGQETQYFGPGTRLLVL.

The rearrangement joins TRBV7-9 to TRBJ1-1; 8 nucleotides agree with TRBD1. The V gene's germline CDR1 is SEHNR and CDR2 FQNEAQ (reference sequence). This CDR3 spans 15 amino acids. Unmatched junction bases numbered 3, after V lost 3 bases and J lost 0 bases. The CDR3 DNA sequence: TGTGCCAGCAGCTTGGAGGACAGGGTGAACACTGAAGCTTTCTTT. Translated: CASSLEDRVNTEAFF.

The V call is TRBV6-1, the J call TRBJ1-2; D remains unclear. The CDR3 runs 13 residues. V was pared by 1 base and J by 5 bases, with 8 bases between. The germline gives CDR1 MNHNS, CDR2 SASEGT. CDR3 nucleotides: TGTGCCAGCAGTGAAGGGACGGCATATGGCTACACCTTC. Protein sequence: CASSEGTAYGYTF.

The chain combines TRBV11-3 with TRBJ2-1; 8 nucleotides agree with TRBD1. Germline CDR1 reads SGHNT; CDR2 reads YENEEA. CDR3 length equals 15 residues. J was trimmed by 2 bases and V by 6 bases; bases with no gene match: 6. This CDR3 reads CASSLDRAPYNEQFF. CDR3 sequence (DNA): TGTGCCAGCAGTTTGGACAGGGCCCCCTACAATGAGCAGTTCTTC. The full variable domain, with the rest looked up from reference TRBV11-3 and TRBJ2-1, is EAGVVQSPRYKIIEKKQPVAFWCNPISGHNTLYWYLQNLGQGPELLIRYENEEAVDDSQLPKDRFSAERLKGVDSTLKIQPAELGDSAVYLCASSLDRAPYNEQFFGPGTRLTVL.

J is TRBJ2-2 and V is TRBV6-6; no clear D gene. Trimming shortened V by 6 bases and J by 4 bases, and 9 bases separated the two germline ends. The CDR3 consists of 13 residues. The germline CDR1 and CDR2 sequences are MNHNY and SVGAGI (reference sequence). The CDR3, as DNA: TGTGCCAGCAGATGGGGAAGCACCGGGGAGCTGTTTTTT. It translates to CASRWGSTGELFF.

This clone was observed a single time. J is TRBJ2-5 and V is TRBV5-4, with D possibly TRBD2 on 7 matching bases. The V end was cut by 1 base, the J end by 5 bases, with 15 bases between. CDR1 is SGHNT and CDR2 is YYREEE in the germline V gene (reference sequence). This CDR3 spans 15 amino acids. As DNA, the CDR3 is TGTGCCAGCAGCTTGCGAGGGGGGGCGATCGAGACCCAGTACTTC. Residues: CASSLRGGAIETQYF.

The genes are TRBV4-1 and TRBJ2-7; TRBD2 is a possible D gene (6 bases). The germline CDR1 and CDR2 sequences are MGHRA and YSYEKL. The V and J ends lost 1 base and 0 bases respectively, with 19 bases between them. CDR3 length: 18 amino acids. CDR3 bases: TGCGCCAGCAGCCAAGTCTGGGGCCGGGGGAGACGCTCCTACGAGCAGTACTTC. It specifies CASSQVWGRGRRSYEQYF.

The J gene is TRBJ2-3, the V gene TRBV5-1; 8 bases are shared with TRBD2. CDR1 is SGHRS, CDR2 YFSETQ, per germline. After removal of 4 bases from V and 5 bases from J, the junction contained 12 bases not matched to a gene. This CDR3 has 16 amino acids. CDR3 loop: CASSPGGGLAQDTQYF. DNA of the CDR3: TGCGCCAGCAGCCCCGGGGGAGGACTAGCTCAAGATACGCAGTATTTT. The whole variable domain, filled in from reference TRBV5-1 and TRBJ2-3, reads KAGVTQTPRYLIKTRGQQVTLSCSPISGHRSVSWYQQTPGQGLQFLFEYFSETQRNKGNFPGRFSGRQFSNSRSEMNVSTLELGDSALYLCASSPGGGLAQDTQYFGPGTRLTVL.

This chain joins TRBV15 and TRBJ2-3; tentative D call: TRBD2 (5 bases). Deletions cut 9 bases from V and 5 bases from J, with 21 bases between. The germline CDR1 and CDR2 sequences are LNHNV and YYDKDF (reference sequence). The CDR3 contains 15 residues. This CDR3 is CATGRPTPGLDTQYF. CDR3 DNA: TGTGCCACTGGTCGGCCGACCCCGGGATTAGATACGCAGTATTTT.